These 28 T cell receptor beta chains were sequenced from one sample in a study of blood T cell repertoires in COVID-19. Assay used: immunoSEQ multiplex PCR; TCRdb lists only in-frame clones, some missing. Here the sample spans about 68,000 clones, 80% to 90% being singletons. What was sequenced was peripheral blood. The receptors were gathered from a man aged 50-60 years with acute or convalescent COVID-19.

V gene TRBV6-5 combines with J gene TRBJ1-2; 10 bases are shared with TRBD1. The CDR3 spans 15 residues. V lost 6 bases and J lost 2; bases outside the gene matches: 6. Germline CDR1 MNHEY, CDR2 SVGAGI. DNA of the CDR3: TGTGCCAGCAGCCGGGACAGGGGCTCCAACTATGGCTACACCTTC. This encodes CASSRDRGSNYGYTF.

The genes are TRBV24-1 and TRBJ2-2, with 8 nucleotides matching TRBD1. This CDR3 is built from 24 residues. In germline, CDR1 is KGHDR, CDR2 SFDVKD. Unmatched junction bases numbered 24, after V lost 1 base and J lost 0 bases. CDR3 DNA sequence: TGTGCCACCAGTGATTTTTTTGGGCCTGCCTCCGGGACAGGACAGTTCGCGAACACCGGGGAGCTGTTTTTT. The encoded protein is CATSDFFGPASGTGQFANTGELFF.

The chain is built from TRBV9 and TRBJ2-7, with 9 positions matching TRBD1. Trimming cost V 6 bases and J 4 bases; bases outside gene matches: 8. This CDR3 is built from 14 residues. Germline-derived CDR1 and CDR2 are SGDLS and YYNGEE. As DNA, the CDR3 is TGTGCCAGCAACAAGCACAGGGGGCGTTACGAGCAGTACTTC. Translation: CASNKHRGRYEQYF.

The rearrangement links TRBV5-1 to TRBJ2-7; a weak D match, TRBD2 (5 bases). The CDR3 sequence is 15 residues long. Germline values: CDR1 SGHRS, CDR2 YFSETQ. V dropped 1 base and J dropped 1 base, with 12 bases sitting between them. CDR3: CASSLSSGLSYEQYF. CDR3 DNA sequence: TGCGCCAGCAGCTTGTCGTCGGGGTTGTCCTACGAGCAGTACTTC.

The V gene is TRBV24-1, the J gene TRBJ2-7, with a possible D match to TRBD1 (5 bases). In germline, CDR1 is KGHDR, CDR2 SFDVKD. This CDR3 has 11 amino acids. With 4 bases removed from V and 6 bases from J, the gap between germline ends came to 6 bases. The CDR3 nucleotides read TGTGCCACCAGTGAGGGGCCCGAGCAGTACGTC. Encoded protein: CATSEGPEQYV.

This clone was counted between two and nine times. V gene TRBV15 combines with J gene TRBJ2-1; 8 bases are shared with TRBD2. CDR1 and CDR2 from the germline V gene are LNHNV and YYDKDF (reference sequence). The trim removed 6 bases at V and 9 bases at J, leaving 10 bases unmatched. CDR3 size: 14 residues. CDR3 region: CATSLSGRIGEQFF. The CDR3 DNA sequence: TGTGCCACCAGTTTAAGCGGGAGAATTGGTGAGCAGTTCTTC. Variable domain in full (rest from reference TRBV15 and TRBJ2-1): DAMVIQNPRYQVTQFGKPVTLSCSQTLNHNVMYWYQQKSSQAPKLLFHYYDKDFNNEADTPDNFQSRRPNTSFCFLDIRSPGLGDTAMYLCATSLSGRIGEQFFGPGTRLTVL.

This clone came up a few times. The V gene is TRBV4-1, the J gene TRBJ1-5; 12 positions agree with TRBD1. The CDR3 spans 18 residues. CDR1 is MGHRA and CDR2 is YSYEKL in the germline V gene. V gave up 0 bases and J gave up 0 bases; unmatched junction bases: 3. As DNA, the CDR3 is TGCGCCAGCAGCCAAGAGGGGACAGGGGGCCTTAGCAATCAGCCCCAGCATTTT. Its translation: CASSQEGTGGLSNQPQHF.

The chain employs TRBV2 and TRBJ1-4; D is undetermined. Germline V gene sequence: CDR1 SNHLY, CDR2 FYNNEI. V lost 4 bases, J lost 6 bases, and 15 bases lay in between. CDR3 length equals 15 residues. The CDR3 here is CASSAVGVVDEKLFF. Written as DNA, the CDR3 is TGTGCCAGCAGTGCTGTCGGGGTCGTGGATGAAAAACTGTTTTTT.

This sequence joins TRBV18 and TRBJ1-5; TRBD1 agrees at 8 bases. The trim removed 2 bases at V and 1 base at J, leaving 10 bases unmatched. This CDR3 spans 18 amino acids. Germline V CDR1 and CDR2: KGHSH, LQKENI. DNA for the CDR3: TGTGCCAGCTCACCATACCGACAGGGGTCGGGGAGCAATCAGCCCCAGCATTTT. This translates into CASSPYRQGSGSNQPQHF. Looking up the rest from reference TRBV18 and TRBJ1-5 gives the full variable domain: NAGVMQNPRHLVRRRGQEARLRCSPMKGHSHVYWYRQLPEEGLKFMVYLQKENIIDESGMPKERFSAEFPKEGPSILRIQQVVRGDSAAYFCASSPYRQGSGSNQPQHFGDGTRLSIL.

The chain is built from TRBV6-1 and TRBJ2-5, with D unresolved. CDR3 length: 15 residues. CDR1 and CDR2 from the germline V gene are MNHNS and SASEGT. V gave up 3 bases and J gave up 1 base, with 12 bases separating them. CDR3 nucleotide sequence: TGTGCCAGCAGTGACCACGATCAACTCCAAGAGACCCAGTACTTC. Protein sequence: CASSDHDQLQETQYF.

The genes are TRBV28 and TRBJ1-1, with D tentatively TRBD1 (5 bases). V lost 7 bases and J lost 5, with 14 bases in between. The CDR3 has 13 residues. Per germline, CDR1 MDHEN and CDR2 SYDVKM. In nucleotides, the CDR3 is TGTGCCAGCACCATCGGGGGGGGGACTGAAGCTTTCTTT. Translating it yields CASTIGGGTEAFF.

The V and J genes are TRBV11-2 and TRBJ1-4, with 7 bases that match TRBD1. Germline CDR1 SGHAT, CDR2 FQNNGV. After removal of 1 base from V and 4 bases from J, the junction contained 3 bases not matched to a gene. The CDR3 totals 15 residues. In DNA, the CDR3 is TGTGCCAGCAGCTTAGCGACAGGGAGTAATGAAAAACTGTTTTTT. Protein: CASSLATGSNEKLFF.

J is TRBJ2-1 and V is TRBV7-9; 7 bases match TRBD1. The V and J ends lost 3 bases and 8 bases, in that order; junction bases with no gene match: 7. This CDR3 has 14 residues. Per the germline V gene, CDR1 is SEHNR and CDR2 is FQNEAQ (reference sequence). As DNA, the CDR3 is TGTGCCAGCAGCTTTCAACGACAGGGCGATGAGCAGTTCTTC. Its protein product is CASSFQRQGDEQFF.

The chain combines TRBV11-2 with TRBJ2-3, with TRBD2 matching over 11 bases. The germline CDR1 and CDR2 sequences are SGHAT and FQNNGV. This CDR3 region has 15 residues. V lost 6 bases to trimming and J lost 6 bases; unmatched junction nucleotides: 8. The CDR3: CASSFTSGSPDTQYF. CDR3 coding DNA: TGTGCCAGCAGTTTTACTAGCGGGAGTCCTGATACGCAGTATTTT.

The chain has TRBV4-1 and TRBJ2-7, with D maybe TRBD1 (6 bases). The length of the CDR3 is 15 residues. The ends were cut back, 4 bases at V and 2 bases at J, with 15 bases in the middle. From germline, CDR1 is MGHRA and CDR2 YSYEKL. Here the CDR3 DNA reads TGCGCCAGCAGCCGATCCGGTGGGACAACCTACGAGCAGTACTTC. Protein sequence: CASSRSGGTTYEQYF.

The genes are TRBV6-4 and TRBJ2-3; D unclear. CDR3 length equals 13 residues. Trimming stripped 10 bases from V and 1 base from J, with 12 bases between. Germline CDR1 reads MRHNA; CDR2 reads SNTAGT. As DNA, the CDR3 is TGTGCCACCCGAGATTACGGCACAGATACGCAGTATTTT. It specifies CATRDYGTDTQYF.

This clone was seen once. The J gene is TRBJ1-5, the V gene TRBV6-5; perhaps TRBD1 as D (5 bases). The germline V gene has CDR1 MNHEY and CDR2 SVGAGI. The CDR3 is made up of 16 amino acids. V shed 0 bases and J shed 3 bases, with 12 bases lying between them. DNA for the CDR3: TGTGCCAGCAGTTACTCACAGGCCTTCCCCAATCAGCCCCAGCATTTT. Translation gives CASSYSQAFPNQPQHF.

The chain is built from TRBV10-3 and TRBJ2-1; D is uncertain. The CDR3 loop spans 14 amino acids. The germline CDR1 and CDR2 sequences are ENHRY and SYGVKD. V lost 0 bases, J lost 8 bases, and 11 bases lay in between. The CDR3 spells CAISESTVSDEQFF. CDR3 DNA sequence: TGTGCCATCAGTGAGTCTACTGTCAGCGATGAGCAGTTCTTC.

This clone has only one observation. In DNA, the CDR3 is TGTGCCAGCACTGACAGGGTGGACACTGAAGCTTTCTTT. This sequence encodes CASTDRVDTEAFF. J is TRBJ1-1 and V is TRBV6-6; 7 bases are a match to TRBD1. CDR1 and CDR2 from the germline V gene are MNHNY and SVGAGI (reference sequence). This CDR3 spans 13 amino acids. V shed 7 bases and J 3 bases; nucleotides not matched to a gene: 5.

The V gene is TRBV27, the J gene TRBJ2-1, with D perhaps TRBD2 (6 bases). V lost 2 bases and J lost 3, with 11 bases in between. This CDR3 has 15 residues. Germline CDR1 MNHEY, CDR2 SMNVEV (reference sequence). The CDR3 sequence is CASSLLLANYNEQFF. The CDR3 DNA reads TGTGCCAGCAGTTTACTACTAGCAAACTACAATGAGCAGTTCTTC.

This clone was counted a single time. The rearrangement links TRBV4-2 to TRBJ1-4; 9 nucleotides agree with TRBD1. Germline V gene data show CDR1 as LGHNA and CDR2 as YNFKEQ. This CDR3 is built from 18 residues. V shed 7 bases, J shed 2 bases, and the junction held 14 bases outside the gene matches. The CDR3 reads CASTLTGGASWTNEKLFF. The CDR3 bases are TGTGCCAGCACCTTAACAGGGGGCGCGAGCTGGACTAATGAAAAACTGTTTTTT.

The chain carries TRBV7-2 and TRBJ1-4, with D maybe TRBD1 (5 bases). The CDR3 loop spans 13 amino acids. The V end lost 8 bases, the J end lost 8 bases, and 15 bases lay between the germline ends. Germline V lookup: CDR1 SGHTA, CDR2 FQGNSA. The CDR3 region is CASGYQGNEKLFF. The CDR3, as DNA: TGTGCCAGCGGCTATCAGGGAAACGAAAAACTGTTTTTT.

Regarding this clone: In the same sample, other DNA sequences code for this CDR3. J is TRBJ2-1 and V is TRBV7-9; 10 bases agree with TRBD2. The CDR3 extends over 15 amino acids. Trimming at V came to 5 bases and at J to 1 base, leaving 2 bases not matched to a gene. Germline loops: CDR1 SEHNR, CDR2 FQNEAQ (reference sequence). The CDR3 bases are TGTGCCAGCAGCCCTAGCGGGAGTTCCTACAATGAGCAGTTCTTC. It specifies CASSPSGSSYNEQFF.

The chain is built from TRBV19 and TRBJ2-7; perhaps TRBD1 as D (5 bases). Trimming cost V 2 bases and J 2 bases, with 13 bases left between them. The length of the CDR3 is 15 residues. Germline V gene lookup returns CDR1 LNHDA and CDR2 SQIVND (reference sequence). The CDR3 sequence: CASSIQGASPYEQYF. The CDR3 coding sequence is TGTGCCAGTAGTATACAGGGTGCCAGTCCCTACGAGCAGTACTTC.

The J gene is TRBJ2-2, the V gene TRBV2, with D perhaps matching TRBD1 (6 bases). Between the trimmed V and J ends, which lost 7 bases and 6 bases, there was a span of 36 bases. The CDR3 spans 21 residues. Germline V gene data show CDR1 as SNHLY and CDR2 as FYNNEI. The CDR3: CASKHRTLRDRGQKGPGELFF. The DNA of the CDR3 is TGTGCCAGCAAGCACCGCACACTTCGGGACCGCGGACAGAAGGGCCCCGGGGAGCTGTTTTTT.

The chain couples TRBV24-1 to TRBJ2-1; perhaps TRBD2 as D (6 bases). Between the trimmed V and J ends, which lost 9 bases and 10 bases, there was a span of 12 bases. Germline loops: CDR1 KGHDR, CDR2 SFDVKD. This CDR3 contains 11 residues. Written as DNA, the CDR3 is TGTGCCACCGGTTGGCTAGCGGAGCAGTTCTTC. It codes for CATGWLAEQFF.

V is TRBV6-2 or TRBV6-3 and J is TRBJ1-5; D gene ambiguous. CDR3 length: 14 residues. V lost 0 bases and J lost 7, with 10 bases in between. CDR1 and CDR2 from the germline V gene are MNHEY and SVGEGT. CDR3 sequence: CASSYSSGGQPQHF. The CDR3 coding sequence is TGTGCCAGCAGTTACTCGTCAGGTGGGCAGCCCCAGCATTTT.

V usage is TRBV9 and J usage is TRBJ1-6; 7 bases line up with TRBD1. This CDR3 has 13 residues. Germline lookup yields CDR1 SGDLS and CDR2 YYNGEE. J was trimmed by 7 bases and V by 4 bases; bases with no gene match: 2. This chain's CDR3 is CASSWDSNSPLHF. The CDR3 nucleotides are TGTGCCAGCAGCTGGGACAGCAATTCACCCCTCCACTTT.